The 16 T cell receptor beta chains listed next were all sequenced from one sample in a study of beta chain features in type 1 diabetes. TCRB transcripts that were expressed got sequenced, as all of the isolated RNA had been reverse transcribed. The data were produced by immunoSEQ multiplex PCR, yet TCRdb's version contains in-frame clones alone and is incomplete. The sample has hundreds of thousands of clones, 25% to 35% seen once. The material sequenced was naive CD4+ T cells from blood. The receptors were gathered from a man aged 18 to 29 in good health.

This clone was counted only a few times. This chain uses TRBV28 with TRBJ2-1, with D possibly being TRBD2 (6 bases). V lost 6 bases, J lost 14 bases, and 17 bases lay in between. Germline V gene lookup returns CDR1 MDHEN and CDR2 SYDVKM. This CDR3 has 12 amino acids. CDR3 bases: TGTGCCAGCAGCCCAGCGGGCAGGGAGGAGTTCTTC. It encodes CASSPAGREEFF.

The J gene is TRBJ2-3, the V gene TRBV6-6; a weak D match, TRBD2 (5 bases). The CDR3 covers 14 residues. Trimming removed 8 bases at V and 0 bases at J, with 12 bases between. In germline, CDR1 is MNHNY, CDR2 SVGAGI (reference sequence). CDR3 nucleotide sequence: TGTGCCAGCCAATGGGAGCCTAGCACAGATACGCAGTATTTT. This translates into CASQWEPSTDTQYF.

The rearrangement links TRBV30 to TRBJ2-7; perhaps D is TRBD1 or TRBD2 (6 bases each). The germline V gene encodes CDR1 GTSNPN and CDR2 SVGIG (reference sequence). Trimming cost V 3 bases and J 1 base, with 16 bases left between them. The CDR3 loop spans 15 amino acids. CDR3 region: CAWSGGGIRSYEQYF. As DNA, the CDR3 is TGTGCCTGGAGCGGGGGCGGGATTCGTTCCTACGAGCAGTACTTC.

V usage is TRBV13 and J usage is TRBJ2-7; 10 bases are a match to TRBD2. Germline CDR1 reads PRHDT; CDR2 reads FYEKMQ (reference sequence). Germline trimming cut 1 base from V and 3 bases from J; bases unmatched to any gene: 3. CDR3 length equals 15 residues. The CDR3 sequence: CASSLASGRFYEQYF. The CDR3 DNA follows: TGTGCCAGCAGCTTAGCTAGCGGGAGATTCTACGAGCAGTACTTC.

The chain joins TRBV2 to TRBJ2-1; D ambiguous. The CDR3 has 12 residues. Germline CDR1 and CDR2: SNHLY and FYNNEI. Trimming took off 7 bases at V and 7 bases at J, with 11 bases between the two ends. For the CDR3, the DNA is TGTGCCAGCATCCCGCTAGGGAATGAGCAGTTCTTC. Amino acid sequence: CASIPLGNEQFF.

This clone was found a few times. This sequence joins TRBV5-1 and TRBJ1-2, with D unclear. There are 12 residues in the CDR3. V lost 3 bases and J lost 5, with 8 bases in between. CDR1 and CDR2 (germline): SGHRS, YFSETQ. The CDR3 bases are TGCGCCAGCAGCTCCCGAGGGTATGGCTACACCTTC. Translation: CASSSRGYGYTF.

The rearrangement links TRBV25-1 to TRBJ2-5; D might be TRBD2 (6 bases). V lost 5 bases to trimming and J lost 6 bases, with 16 bases between them. This CDR3 is 14 amino acids long. Per the germline V gene, CDR1 is MGHDK and CDR2 is SYGVNS. CDR3 DNA: TGTGCCAGCAGTAACCTTCGGAGGGGAAAGACCCAGTACTTC. This gives the protein CASSNLRRGKTQYF. Supplemented by reference TRBV25-1 and TRBJ2-5, the full variable domain reads EADIYQTPRYLVIGTGKKITLECSQTMGHDKMYWYQQDPGMELHLIHYSYGVNSTEKGDLSSESTVSRIRTEHFPLTLESARPSHTSQYLCASSNLRRGKTQYFGPGTRLLVL.

The chain employs TRBV11-2 and TRBJ2-7; 9 bases line up with TRBD2. In germline, CDR1 is SGHAT, CDR2 FQNNGV. With V trimmed by 1 base and J by 0 bases, 4 bases remained unmatched. CDR3 length equals 16 residues. The CDR3 bases are TGTGCCAGCAGCTTAGGGACTAGCGAGATCTCCTACGAGCAGTACTTC. Protein product: CASSLGTSEISYEQYF. The full variable domain, in which reference TRBV11-2 and TRBJ2-7 provide the parts outside the CDR3, is EAGVAQSPRYKIIEKRQSVAFWCNPISGHATLYWYQQILGQGPKLLIQFQNNGVVDDSQLPKDRFSAERLKGVDSTLKIQPAKLEDSAVYLCASSLGTSEISYEQYFGPGTRLTVT.

The chain carries TRBV4-3 and TRBJ1-2; D is unclear. From germline, CDR1 is LGHNA and CDR2 YSLEER. V was trimmed by 6 bases and J by 7 bases, leaving 12 bases between them. The CDR3 consists of 12 residues. The CDR3 protein is CASRDGVAGYTF. The CDR3 region has the DNA TGCGCCAGCAGGGACGGCGTTGCTGGCTACACCTTC.

The rearrangement links TRBV7-2 to TRBJ2-5; tentative D call: TRBD2 (5 bases). V lost 8 bases to trimming and J lost 5 bases, with 21 bases between them. Germline assignment: CDR1 SGHTA and CDR2 FQGNSA. The CDR3 extends over 15 amino acids. Here the CDR3 reads CASGRTGILTETQYF. CDR3 in DNA: TGTGCCAGCGGTCGCACGGGGATCCTAACGGAGACCCAGTACTTC.

The chain recombines TRBV10-3 with TRBJ2-3; 12 bases match TRBD2. The germline V gene encodes CDR1 ENHRY and CDR2 SYGVKD. Trimming removed 4 bases from V and 7 bases from J; junction bases left unmatched: 9. The CDR3 totals 16 residues. The CDR3 nucleotides are TGTGCCATCAGTGTGACCCGGACTAGCGGGAAAAATACGCAGTATTTT. This codes for CAISVTRTSGKNTQYF.

V gene TRBV7-6 combines with J gene TRBJ2-4, with 7 bases aligning to TRBD2. V lost 1 base to trimming and J lost 6 bases; unmatched junction nucleotides: 3. Germline CDR1 is SGHVS and CDR2 is FNYEAQ. This CDR3 region has 14 residues. The CDR3 region is CASSLVGEGNIQYF. The CDR3 DNA reads TGTGCCAGCAGCTTAGTCGGGGAGGGAAACATTCAGTACTTC.

A single count supports this clone. V gene TRBV18 combines with J gene TRBJ2-7; possible D gene TRBD2, 5 bases. V lost 6 bases and J lost 3, with 15 bases in between. The CDR3 extends over 14 amino acids. Per germline, CDR1 KGHSH and CDR2 LQKENI. The CDR3 region is CASSQTAGDYEQYF. In DNA form, the CDR3 reads TGTGCCAGCTCCCAAACCGCGGGTGACTACGAGCAGTACTTC.

The chain employs TRBV30 and TRBJ2-7, with TRBD2 as a possible D gene (6 bases). Looked up from germline, CDR1 is GTSNPN and CDR2 is SVGIG (reference sequence). Trimming removed 5 bases from V and 4 bases from J, with 9 bases in between. The CDR3 has 11 amino acids. The CDR3 region has the DNA TGTGCCTGGGGGGACTTTTACGAGCAGTACTTC. This encodes CAWGDFYEQYF.

A few counts support this clone. The rearrangement uses TRBV4-1 and TRBJ1-4; the D gene is possibly TRBD1 (5 bases). Germline assignment: CDR1 MGHRA and CDR2 YSYEKL. The V and J ends lost 4 bases and 4 bases respectively, with 10 bases between them. The length of the CDR3 is 14 residues. The CDR3 region has the DNA TGCGCCAGCAGCCCAACAGGAGTTAATGAAAAACTGTTTTTT. Translating gives CASSPTGVNEKLFF.

This clone has more than one count but fewer than ten. Other DNA sequences within the sample encode an identical CDR3. The chain has TRBV5-1 and TRBJ2-1; tentative D call: TRBD2 (5 bases). Germline CDR1 reads SGHRS; CDR2 reads YFSETQ. There are 13 residues in the CDR3. Trimming took off 4 bases at V and 2 bases at J, with 7 bases between the two ends. The CDR3, as DNA: TGCGCCAGCAGCCTCGGGACCTACAATGAGCAGTTCTTC. This translates into CASSLGTYNEQFF.